Listed below are T cell receptor beta chains from one sample, sequenced in a study of CXCR3-negative and CXCR3-positive naive CD8 T cells. TCRdb re-called the 5' RACE reads; one entry per CDR3 protein, DNA not given. The listing records about 150,000 distinct CDR3 sequences. Sequencing input: naive CXCR3+ CD8+ T cells from blood. The origin of the receptors is a human donor in good health. Some clones in this sample may be carry-over from other donors' samples. Both conserved end residues are part of each CDR3.

>TRBJ2-7|TRBV4-1|15
CASSQRATGGYEQYF
>TRBJ2-3|TRBV7-6|14
CASSHSGGTDTQYF
>TRBJ1-6|TRBV15|16
CATSRERNRGNSPLHF
>TRBJ2-2|TRBV11-3|17
CASSARRKGITPGSCFF
>TRBJ2-4|TRBV7-6|14
CASSSPAGKNIQYF
>TRBJ2-3|TRBV30|15
CAWSVDRDNTDTQYF
>TRBJ2-1|TRBV19|15
CASSSGGAGFFEQFF
>TRBJ2-2|TRBV7-6|14
CASSGASNTGELFF
>TRBJ2-7|TRBV6-6|15
CASSYSNRGNYEQYF
>TRBJ2-5|TRBV4-3|16
CASSQDFSAGVKTQYF
>TRBJ2-2|TRBV6-6|15
CASSYLGTNTGELFF
>TRBJ2-4|TRBV4-1|12
CASSDAGDIQYF
>TRBJ1-5|TRBV18|15
CASSPRQGPYQPQHF
>TRBJ2-3|TRBV15|14
CATSRVGSTDTQYF
>TRBJ2-1|TRBV13|16
CASSSLTDRVADEQFF
>TRBJ2-7|TRBV11-2|12
CASSLATPEQYF
>TRBJ2-2|TRBV12-3/TRBV12-4|16
CASSLQRPANTGELFF
>TRBJ2-3|TRBV21-1|16
CASSARQRSSTDTQYF
>TRBJ1-1|TRBV7-9|15
CASSLGALGDTEAFF
>TRBJ2-1|TRBV28|18
CASSPRDRGSSSYNEQFF
>TRBJ2-7|TRBV7-9|14
CASSSVTKPYEQYF
>TRBJ2-7|TRBV2|12
CASIGGPYEQYF
>TRBJ2-2|TRBV29-1|12
CSVEPNGGELFF
>TRBJ1-1|TRBV6-6|15
CASSYSWDRYTEAFF
>TRBJ2-1|TRBV9|17
CASSVASSGGFHNEQFF
>TRBJ1-3|TRBV29-1|13
CSAEDGTGNTIYF
>TRBJ2-7|TRBV19|16
CASSTTVDGTTYEQYF
>TRBJ2-7|TRBV5-1|13
CASTTGSGHEQYF
>TRBJ2-2|TRBV10-3|16
CAISESFGTGIGELFF
>TRBJ2-1|TRBV5-1|12
CASRLVENEQLF
>TRBJ1-2|TRBV28|11
CASMTGAAYTF
>TRBJ2-2|TRBV28|15
CASIPATPNTGELFF
>TRBJ2-2|TRBV11-2|14
CASRGPGGIGELFF
>TRBJ2-5|TRBV29-1|16
CSVLLAGTGGTETQYF
>TRBJ2-7|TRBV7-6|14
CASSLDASSYEQYF
>TRBJ2-3|TRBV5-4|15
CASSFRGSSTDTQYF
>TRBJ1-1|TRBV19|16
CASSTLPGQMNTEAFF
>TRBJ2-3|TRBV9|17
CASSVLGAGGGTDTQYF
>TRBJ2-7|TRBV5-1|13
CASSLGGGTEQYF
>TRBJ2-5|TRBV28|13
CASSSAVWETQYF
>TRBJ2-1|TRBV5-1|15
CASSTDRGHYNEQFF
>TRBJ2-1|TRBV6-2/TRBV6-3|15
CASSSNAGGPYEQFF
>TRBJ2-7|TRBV5-1|13
CASIADGSYEQYF
>TRBJ2-7|TRBV20-1|16
CSASDRNIKNPYEQYF
>TRBJ2-2|TRBV4-1|17
CASSFGQGYPNTGELFF
>TRBJ2-3|TRBV28|16
CASSRLLAGVGDTQYF
>TRBJ1-4|TRBV7-9|12
CASSPGGEKLFF
>TRBJ2-1|TRBV28|13
CASSLASGDEQFF
>TRBJ2-7|TRBV5-4|15
CASSRLGGPSYEQYF
>TRBJ2-5|TRBV15|12
CATSSLEETQYF
>TRBJ1-4|TRBV7-6|17
CASSSTGALIGGEKLFF
>TRBJ2-7|TRBV7-6|13
CASSLGRNYEQYF
>TRBJ2-7|TRBV12-3/TRBV12-4|14
CASSSERPDYEQYF
>TRBJ2-1|TRBV2|14
CASSEIAGVNEQFF
>TRBJ1-1|TRBV3-1|14
CASSQDLMNTEAFF
>TRBJ2-3|TRBV30|13
CAWSVGPTDTQYF
>TRBJ2-3|TRBV7-9|15
CASSSPPDEGDTQYF